The clone carrying this T cell receptor beta chain occurred a few times. Its antigen is unknown. This entry comes from a study of shared clonotypes between healthy human individuals. Splitting of each subset's genomic DNA was done evenly across several immunoSEQ plates. Replicate PCRs for sorted subsets used roughly 200 ng DNA; this equaled 33,000 or so T cell genomes. Repertoires were generated with immunoSEQ multiplex PCR, while TCRdb's copy carries only in-frame clones and drops some. The sample has more than 2 million clones, about 95% seen once. V was shortened by 4 bases and J by 4 bases, with 5 bases between the two germline ends. Germline V gene sequence: CDR1 SNHLY, CDR2 FYNNEI. The CDR3 consists of 13 residues. The naive CD8 fraction comprised CD45RO-negative cells positively selected for CCR7 and excluded terminally differentiated effector memory CD45RA+ cells. Every contributor of samples was a Caucasian grown-up residing in Nashville, Tennessee.

Study results and limitations: Specimens sampled were limited to blood, with tissue repertoires likely differing.

The chain links TRBV2 to TRBJ1-6; D is perhaps TRBD1 (5 bases). The source material was naive CD8+ T cells sorted from blood. This sequence originates from a man aged 18 to 29 in good health. Here the CDR3 reads CASSGQYNSPLHF. The CDR3 DNA is TGTGCCAGCAGTGGACAGTATAATTCACCCCTCCACTTT.